The rows below give T cell receptor beta chains drawn from one sample of a study of blood T cell repertoires in COVID-19. Assay: immunoSEQ multiplex PCR; the TCRdb copy retains only in-frame clones and omits some. Of about 120,000 clones in the sample, 85% to 90% were seen once. Sequencing was done on a sample of peripheral blood. The receptors stem from a man between 65 and 85 years old with active or convalescent COVID-19. Each CDR3 is given with its conserved first and last residue. A D gene is named only where the DNA matches it firmly. Clone size is shown for a subset of rows, as once, few, many or a class of expanded clone.

V,size,J,D,DNA,CDR3
TRBV6-5,-,TRBJ1-2,-,TGTGCCAGCAGTTATAGTGGGCAGGCTGGCTATGGCTACACCTTC,CASSYSGQAGYGYTF
TRBV25-1,-,TRBJ1-1,-,TGTGCCAGCAGTGAACACAGTCCCGTGAACACTGAAGCTTTCTTT,CASSEHSPVNTEAFF
TRBV27,-,TRBJ2-5,TRBD1,TGTGCCAGCAGTCCGGGGACAGCCCAAGAGACCCAGTACTTC,CASSPGTAQETQYF
TRBV19,-,TRBJ2-2,-,TGTGCCAGTAGTATGATTTACCCCACGAGGGCCGGGGAGCTGTTTTTT,CASSMIYPTRAGELFF
TRBV15,-,TRBJ1-6,-,TGTGCCACCAGCAGAGAAGCAACCTATAATTCACCCCTCCACTTT,CATSREATYNSPLHF
TRBV27,once,TRBJ2-2,-,TGTGCCAGCAGTTTTTCGGGGATCGCGAACACCGGGGAGCTGTTTTTT,CASSFSGIANTGELFF
TRBV5-4,-,TRBJ2-1,TRBD1,TGTGCCAGCAGCTGGGGACAGGGGGGCTACAATGAGCAGTTCTTC,CASSWGQGGYNEQFF
TRBV7-6,-,TRBJ1-3,TRBD1,TGTGCCAGCAGCCAGGGACAGGCCTCTGGAAACACCATATATTTT,CASSQGQASGNTIYF
TRBV28,-,TRBJ2-5,TRBD1,TGTGCCAGCAGCGAATACAGGGGTTTCCAAGAGACCCAGTACTTC,CASSEYRGFQETQYF
TRBV2,-,TRBJ1-6,TRBD1,TGTGCCAGCAGTGTTACAGGGGGTAATTCACCCCTCCACTTT,CASSVTGGNSPLHF
TRBV6-5,-,TRBJ2-7,TRBD1,TGTGCCAGCAGGGCCCAGACAGGGGGCACCTACGAGCAGTACTTC,CASRAQTGGTYEQYF
TRBV10-3,-,TRBJ2-1,TRBD2,TGTGCCATCAGTGAGACCCAAGCGGGAGGGCCTGAGTTCTTC,CAISETQAGGPEFF
TRBV5-6,-,TRBJ2-2,-,TGTGCCAGCAGCAACGGACAGTTAGACACCGGGGAGCTGTTTTTT,CASSNGQLDTGELFF
TRBV3-1/TRBV3-2,once,TRBJ2-7,TRBD2,TGTGCCAGCAGCCAAAATCCCCCACTAGCGGGAGTTGGACGGGAGCAGTACTTC,CASSQNPPLAGVGREQYF
TRBV11-2,-,TRBJ2-1,-,TGTGCCAGCAGCTTTGGAGGGAGCTCCTACAATGAGCAGTTCTTC,CASSFGGSSYNEQFF
TRBV2,-,TRBJ2-1,-,TGTGCCAGCAGTACTCACAATGAGCAGTTCTTC,CASSTHNEQFF
TRBV28,-,TRBJ1-3,TRBD1,TGTGCCAGCAGAGGACAGGGTAATTCTGGAAACACCATATATTTT,CASRGQGNSGNTIYF
TRBV19,few,TRBJ2-3,TRBD2,TGTGCCAGTAGTATTCGGCTAGCGGGAGCAGATACGCAGTATTTT,CASSIRLAGADTQYF
TRBV21-1,-,TRBJ2-7,-,TGTGCCAGCAGCAAACGGGGACAGGGTCGCTACGAGCAGTACTTC,CASSKRGQGRYEQYF
TRBV18,-,TRBJ2-7,TRBD2,TGTGCCAGCTCACCACGCGAGGGACTAGCGGAGAACTACGAGCAGTACTTC,CASSPREGLAENYEQYF
TRBV5-1,-,TRBJ2-6,-,TGCGCCAGCAGCCAGGGGACCTCCAACGTCCTGACTTTC,CASSQGTSNVLTF
TRBV19,-,TRBJ1-5,TRBD1,TGTGCCAGTAGTATGGGGACAGGGAGCAATCAGCCCCAGCATTTT,CASSMGTGSNQPQHF
TRBV7-9,-,TRBJ2-7,TRBD2,TGTGCCAGCAGCTTAGCGGGGGGGGGTCTCCCCTCCTACGAGCAGTACTTC,CASSLAGGGLPSYEQYF
TRBV19,-,TRBJ2-7,-,TGTGCCAGTAGTCTGGGGAGACTGGATACCTACGAGCAGTACTTC,CASSLGRLDTYEQYF
TRBV2,-,TRBJ1-1,-,TGTGCCAGCAGTGATTACGGTGAAGCTTTCTTT,CASSDYGEAFF